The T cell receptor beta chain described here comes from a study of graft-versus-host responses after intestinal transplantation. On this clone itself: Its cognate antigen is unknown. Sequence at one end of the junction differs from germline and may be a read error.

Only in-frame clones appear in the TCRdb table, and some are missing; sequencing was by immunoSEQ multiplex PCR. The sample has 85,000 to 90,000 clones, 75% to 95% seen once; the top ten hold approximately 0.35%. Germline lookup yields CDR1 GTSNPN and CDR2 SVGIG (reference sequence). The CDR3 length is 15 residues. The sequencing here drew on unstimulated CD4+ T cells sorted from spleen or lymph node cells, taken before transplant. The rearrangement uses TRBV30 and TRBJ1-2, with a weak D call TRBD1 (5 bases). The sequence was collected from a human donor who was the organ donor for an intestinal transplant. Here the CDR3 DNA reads TGCGCCCACCTCCCCCAGGGCCGCGTCGTCTATGGCTACACCTTC. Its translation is CAHLPQGRVVYGYTF.